This T cell receptor beta chain was sequenced in a study of lymphopenia after photon versus proton radiotherapy. Overall study findings and caveats: After the lymphocyte nadir, photon-treated repertoires showed oligoclonal expansion, especially of CD8+ Temra cells.

The CDR3 loop spans 14 amino acids. Trimming stripped 5 bases from V and 8 bases from J, with 18 bases between. The germline CDR1 and CDR2 sequences are SGHTA and FQGNSA. Generated by immunoSEQ multiplex PCR, the TCRdb table keeps only in-frame clones and is missing some. Among some 20,000 clones, 84% were seen once, and the ten largest hold 2.9%. As concerns this clone: Its antigen is undetermined.

This TCR was recovered from a woman in her fifties or sixties with pancreatic cancer. The chain uses TRBV7-2 and TRBJ1-2; D gene uncertain. The material was peripheral blood, obtained from a patient treated with photon-based radiotherapy. The CDR3 sequence is CASSPWTDARGYTF. As DNA, the CDR3 is TGTGCCAGCAGCCCCTGGACGGACGCCCGGGGCTACACCTTC.